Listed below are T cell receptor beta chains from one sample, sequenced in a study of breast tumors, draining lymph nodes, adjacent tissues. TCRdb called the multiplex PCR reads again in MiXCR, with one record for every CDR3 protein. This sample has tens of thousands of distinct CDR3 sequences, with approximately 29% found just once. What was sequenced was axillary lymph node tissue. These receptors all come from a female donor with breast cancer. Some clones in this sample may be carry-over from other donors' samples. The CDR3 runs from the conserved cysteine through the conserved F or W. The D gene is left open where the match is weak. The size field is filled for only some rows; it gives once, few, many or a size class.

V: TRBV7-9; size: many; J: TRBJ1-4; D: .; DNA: TGTGCCAGCAGCTCAGGGAGAGAGCTGCAGATTAATGAAAAACTGTTTTTT; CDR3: CASSSGRELQINEKLFF
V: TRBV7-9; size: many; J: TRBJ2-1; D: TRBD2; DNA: TGTGCCAGCAGCTTATTCCCCACTAGCGGGAGGGGTCATGAGCAGTTCTTC; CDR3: CASSLFPTSGRGHEQFF
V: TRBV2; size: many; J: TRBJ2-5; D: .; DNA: TGTGCCAGCAGTGTTCTTGAGACCCAGTACTTC; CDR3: CASSVLETQYF
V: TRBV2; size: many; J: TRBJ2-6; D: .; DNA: TGTGCCAGCATCCTTGGGTCTGGGGCCAACGTCCTGACTTTC; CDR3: CASILGSGANVLTF
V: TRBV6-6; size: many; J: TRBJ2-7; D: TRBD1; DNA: TGTGCCAGCAGTGACACAGGGGATTTGGAGGAGCAGTACTTC; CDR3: CASSDTGDLEEQYF
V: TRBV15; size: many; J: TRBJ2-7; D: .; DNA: TGTGCCACCAGCAGAGATCAGCACGAGCAGTACTTC; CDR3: CATSRDQHEQYF
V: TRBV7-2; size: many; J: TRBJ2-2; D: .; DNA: TGTGCCAGCAGCTTAGCACTAGCCGACACCGGGGAGCTGTTTTTT; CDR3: CASSLALADTGELFF
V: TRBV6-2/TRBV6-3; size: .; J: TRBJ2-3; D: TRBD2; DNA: TGTGCCAGCAGTTACTCCGGGACAGGGACTAGCGGGAGGGATACGCAGTATTTT; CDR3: CASSYSGTGTSGRDTQYF
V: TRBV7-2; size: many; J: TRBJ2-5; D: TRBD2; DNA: TGTGCCAGCAGCCTCCGGGGACTAGAGAAAGAGACCCAGTACTTC; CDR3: CASSLRGLEKETQYF
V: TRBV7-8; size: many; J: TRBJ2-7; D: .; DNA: TGTGCCAGCAGCTTAGGGTCCGGAACCGAGCAGTACTTC; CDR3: CASSLGSGTEQYF
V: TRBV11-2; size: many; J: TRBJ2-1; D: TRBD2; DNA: TGTGCCAGCAGTTTCGCGGGAGAGGCCTTTGAGCAGTTCTTC; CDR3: CASSFAGEAFEQFF
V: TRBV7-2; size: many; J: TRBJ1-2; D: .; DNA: TGTGCCAGCAGCTTAGTGGTAACCCTCTATGGCTACACCTTC; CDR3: CASSLVVTLYGYTF
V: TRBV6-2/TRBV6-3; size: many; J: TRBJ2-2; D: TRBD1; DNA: TGTGCCAGCCGCCCACTCCGACAGGGGTGGGCCGGGGAGCTGTTTTTT; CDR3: CASRPLRQGWAGELFF
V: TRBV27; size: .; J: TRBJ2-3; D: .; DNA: TGTGCCAGCAGCCCCGGGACCGTCCGAGATACGCAGTATTTT; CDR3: CASSPGTVRDTQYF
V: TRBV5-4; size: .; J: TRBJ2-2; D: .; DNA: TGTGCCAGCAGCCAAGATCGACCAGCGTCCTCCGGGGAGCTGTTTTTT; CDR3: CASSQDRPASSGELFF
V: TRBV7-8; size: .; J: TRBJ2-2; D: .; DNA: .; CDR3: CASSFYICSARDPAGGTGELFF
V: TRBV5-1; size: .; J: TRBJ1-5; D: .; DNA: TGCGCCAGCAGCCAACCTCTGCGGAATCACCCCCAGCATTTT; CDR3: CASSQPLRNHPQHF
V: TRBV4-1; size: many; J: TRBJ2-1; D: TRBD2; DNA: TGCGCCAGCAGCCAACCCCCCCGGATGGGGACTAGCGGGCCGTTCTTC; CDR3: CASSQPPRMGTSGPFF
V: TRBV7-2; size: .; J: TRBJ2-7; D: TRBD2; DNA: TGTGCCAGCGAAATCGTATTGTGGGGGACTAGCGGGAGGGCCATGGACGAGCAGTACTTC; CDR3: CASEIVLWGTSGRAMDEQYF
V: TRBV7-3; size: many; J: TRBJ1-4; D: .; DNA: TGTGCCAGCAGCTTGAACCTGATGGAAAAACTGTTTTTT; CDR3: CASSLNLMEKLFF
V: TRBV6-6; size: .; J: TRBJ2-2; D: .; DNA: TGTGCCAGCAGGGTGGGGAACACCGGGGAGCTGTTTTTT; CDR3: CASRVGNTGELFF
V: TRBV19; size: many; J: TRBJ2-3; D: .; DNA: TGTGCCAGCACCAAGCGGTCTTCTTACAAGAGCGTAGATACGCAGTATTTT; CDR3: CASTKRSSYKSVDTQYF
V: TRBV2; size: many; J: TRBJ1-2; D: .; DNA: TGTGCCAGCAGACCGACAGGCACTAACTATGGCTACACCTTC; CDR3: CASRPTGTNYGYTF
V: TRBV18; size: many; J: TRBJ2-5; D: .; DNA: TGTGCCAGCTCACCCATGGGGGTAGAGACCCAGTACTTC; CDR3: CASSPMGVETQYF
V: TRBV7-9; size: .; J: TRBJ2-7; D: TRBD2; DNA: TGTGCCAGCAGCTTAGGTCTAGCGGCCGTTTACGAGCAGTACTTC; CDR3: CASSLGLAAVYEQYF
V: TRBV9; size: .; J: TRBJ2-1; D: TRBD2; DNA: TGTGCCAGCAGTCCGGGACTAACCAACAATGGGCAGCTCTTC; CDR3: CASSPGLTNNGQLF
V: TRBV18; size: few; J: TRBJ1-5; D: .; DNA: TGTGCCAGCTCACCGCAGGCCAGAGACACCAATCAGCCCCAGCATTTT; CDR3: CASSPQARDTNQPQHF
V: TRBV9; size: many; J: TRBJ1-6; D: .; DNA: TGTGCCAGCAGCGTAGCTGTACAGGGTCTGTCACCCCTCCACTTT; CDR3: CASSVAVQGLSPLHF
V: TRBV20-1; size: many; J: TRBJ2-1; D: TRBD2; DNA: TGCAGTGCTAGTGGACTAGCAGGCAATGAGCAGTTCTTC; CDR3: CSASGLAGNEQFF
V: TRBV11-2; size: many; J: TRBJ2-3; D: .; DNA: TGTGCCAGCAGCTGGAGGGAAGCTACGCAGTATTTT; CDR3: CASSWREATQYF
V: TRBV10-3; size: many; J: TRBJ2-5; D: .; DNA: TGTGCCATCAGTGAGTCTATTGACAGTCTCTATCCCCAGTACTTC; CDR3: CAISESIDSLYPQYF
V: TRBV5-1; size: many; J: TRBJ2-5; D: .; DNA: TGCGCCAGCAGCTTGCCGACAGGGGAGGGGACCCAGTACTTC; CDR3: CASSLPTGEGTQYF
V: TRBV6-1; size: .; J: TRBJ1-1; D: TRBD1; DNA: TGTGCCAGCAGTCGACAGGGATCAACTGAAGCTTTCTTT; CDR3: CASSRQGSTEAFF
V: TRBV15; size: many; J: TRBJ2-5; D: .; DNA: TGTGCCACCAGCGAAGGACTGCACCAAGAGACCCAGTACTTC; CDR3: CATSEGLHQETQYF
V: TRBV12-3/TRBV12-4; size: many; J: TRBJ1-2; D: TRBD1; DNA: TGTGCCAGCAGTCCCGGGACAGGATCCTATGGCTACACCTTC; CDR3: CASSPGTGSYGYTF
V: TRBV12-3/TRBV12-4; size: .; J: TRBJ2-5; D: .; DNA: TGCGCCAGCGGTGACCGGGGACTTCTGTGGTACTTC; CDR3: CASGDRGLLWYF
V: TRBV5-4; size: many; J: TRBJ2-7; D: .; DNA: TGTGCCAGCAGCTTGGCCGGCAGTCTTCACTACGAGCAGTACTTC; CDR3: CASSLAGSLHYEQYF
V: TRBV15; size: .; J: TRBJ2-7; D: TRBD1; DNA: TGTGCCACCAGCAGTTCTGGGACAGGCACCTACGAGCAGTACTTC; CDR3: CATSSSGTGTYEQYF
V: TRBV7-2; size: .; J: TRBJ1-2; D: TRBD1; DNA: TGTGCCAGCAGCTTAGCTACGGGACAGCAGTTCGGCTACACCTTC; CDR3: CASSLATGQQFGYTF
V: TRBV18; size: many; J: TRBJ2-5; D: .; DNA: TGTGCCAGCTCTGGTGCAGAGACCCAGTACTTC; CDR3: CASSGAETQYF
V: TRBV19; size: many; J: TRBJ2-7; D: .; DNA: TGTGCCAGTAGTACATGGGACGGCTACGAGCAGTACTTC; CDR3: CASSTWDGYEQYF
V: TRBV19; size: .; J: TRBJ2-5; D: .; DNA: TGTGCCAGTAGATCGGACAGGGAGGGAGGCCAAGAGACCCAGTACTTC; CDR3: CASRSDREGGQETQYF
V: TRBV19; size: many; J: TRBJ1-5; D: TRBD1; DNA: TGTGCCAGTAGTCGGACAGGGTTCAATCAGCCCCAGCATTTT; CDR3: CASSRTGFNQPQHF
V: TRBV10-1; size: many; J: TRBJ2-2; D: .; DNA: TGCGCCAGCAAACTTCCCGCGAACACCGGGGAGCTGTTTTTT; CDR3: CASKLPANTGELFF
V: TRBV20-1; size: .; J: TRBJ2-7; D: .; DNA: TGCAGTGCTAGTAGGGGCTACGAGCAGTACTTC; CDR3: CSASRGYEQYF
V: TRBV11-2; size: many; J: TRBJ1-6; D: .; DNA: TGTGCCAGCAGCTTATCAGAGGGTAGTAATTCACCCCTCCACTTT; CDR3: CASSLSEGSNSPLHF
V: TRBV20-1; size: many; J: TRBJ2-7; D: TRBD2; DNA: TGCAGTGCCAGACTAAGCGGGACCTACGAGCAGTACTTC; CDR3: CSARLSGTYEQYF
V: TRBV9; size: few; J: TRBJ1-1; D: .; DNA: TGTGCCAGCAGCCGCAACGCGGTAGGGAACACTGAAGCTTTCTTT; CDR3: CASSRNAVGNTEAFF